The rows below give T cell receptor beta chains drawn from one sample of a study of blood T cell repertoires in COVID-19. Assay used: immunoSEQ multiplex PCR; TCRdb lists only in-frame clones, some missing. This sample has 150,000 to 200,000 clones, with around 90% found just once. The sequencing sample was made of PBMCs or T cells enriched from blood (not recorded which). These receptors originate from a woman under 30 who had recovered from COVID-19. Both conserved end residues are part of each CDR3. D genes are given only for firm matches. The size entry is marked missing in some rows and otherwise reads once, few, many or a size class.

TRBD2,TRBJ2-3,.,TRBV5-1,TGCGCCAGCAGCTTGGGGACTAGCGGGAATTTAGATACGCAGTATTTT,CASSLGTSGNLDTQYF
TRBD1,TRBJ1-1,.,TRBV24-1,TGTGCCACCCGGGACAGTCACTACACTGAAGCTTTCTTT,CATRDSHYTEAFF
.,TRBJ1-1,.,TRBV10-3,TGTGCCAACGGACCGGGACAGAACACTGAAGCTTTCTTT,CANGPGQNTEAFF
TRBD2,TRBJ2-1,.,TRBV2,TGTGCCAGCAGGGCGACTAGCGGGAACGGCAATGAGCAGTTCTTC,CASRATSGNGNEQFF
TRBD2,TRBJ2-1,once,TRBV19,TGTGCCAGTAGTGCAACCGGGACTAGAGGCAATGAGCAGTTCTTC,CASSATGTRGNEQFF
.,TRBJ2-1,.,TRBV19,TGTGCCAGTGGTATCGAGGGCCAAAACTACAATGAGCAGTTCTTC,CASGIEGQNYNEQFF
TRBD2,TRBJ2-7,.,TRBV19,TGTGCCAGTAGTTGGGGACTAGCGGGTCCCAGTAACCCCCCCTACGAGCAGTACTTC,CASSWGLAGPSNPPYEQYF
TRBD1,TRBJ1-1,.,TRBV7-2,TGTGCCAGCAGCTTATACGGGACAGAGAACACTGAAGCTTTCTTT,CASSLYGTENTEAFF
.,TRBJ2-3,.,TRBV5-4,TGTGCCAGCAGCTTGGGTCGACAGAGCACAGATACGCAGTATTTT,CASSLGRQSTDTQYF
.,TRBJ2-7,.,TRBV5-5,TGTGCCAGCAGCTTGACAGGTACCTACGAGCAGTACTTC,CASSLTGTYEQYF
TRBD1,TRBJ1-5,.,TRBV28,TGTGCCAGCAGTTTAAGTACAGGGGGCAATCAGCCCCAGCATTTT,CASSLSTGGNQPQHF
TRBD2,TRBJ2-7,.,TRBV2,TGTGCCAGCAGCAGGACTAGCGGGACGGCTGGGCAGTACTTC,CASSRTSGTAGQYF
TRBD2,TRBJ2-1,once,TRBV5-1,TGCGCCAGCAGCTTACTAGCGGGAGGGGATGAGCAGTTCTTC,CASSLLAGGDEQFF
TRBD1,TRBJ1-2,once,TRBV9,TGTGCCAGCAGCGTAGGGACAGGGGCAGATTATGGCTACACCTTC,CASSVGTGADYGYTF
.,TRBJ1-5,.,TRBV28,TGTGCCAGCAGTTTGAGCAGGGGAAATCAGCCCCAGCATTTT,CASSLSRGNQPQHF
.,TRBJ2-1,.,TRBV27,TGTGCCAGCAGCTATAGCCGTGGTGGTGAGCAGTTCTTC,CASSYSRGGEQFF
.,TRBJ2-2,.,TRBV25-1,TGTGCCAGCAGTGCCAACTTTGGGGAGCTGTTTTTT,CASSANFGELFF
TRBD2,TRBJ2-3,few,TRBV4-2,TGTGCCAGCAGCCAAGTTCAAGCGGGGGCTAACACAGATACGCAGTATTTT,CASSQVQAGANTDTQYF
.,TRBJ2-6,.,TRBV7-8,TGTGCCAGCAGCCGTACAGGGAGCTCTGGGGCCAACGTCCTGACTTTC,CASSRTGSSGANVLTF
TRBD1,TRBJ2-7,.,TRBV29-1,TGCAGATTTTTTCGGGACAGGGGCTACGAGCAGTACTTC,CRFFRDRGYEQYF
TRBD2,TRBJ2-7,.,TRBV4-1,TGCGCCAGCAGCAAATACGGAACCGGGACTAGCTCCTACGAGCAGTACTTC,CASSKYGTGTSSYEQYF
TRBD2,TRBJ2-1,.,TRBV7-3,TGTGCCAGCAGCCAGGTACTAGCGGGACAGGATGAGCAGTTCTTC,CASSQVLAGQDEQFF
.,TRBJ2-1,.,TRBV7-7,TGTGCTAGCAGCCACACCGACAATGAGCAGTTCTTC,CASSHTDNEQFF
TRBD1,TRBJ2-5,once,TRBV4-1,TGCGCCAGCAGCCAAGCCGGGACAGGGCAAGAGACCCAGTACTTC,CASSQAGTGQETQYF
.,TRBJ2-1,once,TRBV3-1/TRBV3-2,TGTGCCAGCAGCCCCACGAGGATCCTTGAGCAGTTCTTC,CASSPTRILEQFF
TRBD1,TRBJ1-5,few,TRBV19,TGTGCCAGTAGTATGGCGGACAGGGAGATTGTGGCCCAGCATTTT,CASSMADREIVAQHF
TRBD1,TRBJ1-3,.,TRBV2,TGTGCCAGCCGAAACCCCATGCGGGACAGCGCCTCTGGAAACACCATATATTTT,CASRNPMRDSASGNTIYF
TRBD1,TRBJ1-1,.,TRBV9,TGTGCCAGCAGCGCTCTACAGGGGGCCACCACTGAAGCTTTCTTT,CASSALQGATTEAFF
.,TRBJ1-3,.,TRBV13,TGTGCCAGCGGAGGGATGTGGTTGGGAGGAAACACCATATATTTT,CASGGMWLGGNTIYF
.,TRBJ1-1,few,TRBV5-1,TGCGCCAGCAGCTTGGCCCCACGGCGGGGGGACACTGAAGCTTTCTTT,CASSLAPRRGDTEAFF
.,TRBJ1-1,.,TRBV9,TGTGCCAGCAGCGTCGCCCTACTGAACACTGAAGCTTTCTTT,CASSVALLNTEAFF
TRBD1,TRBJ1-5,once,TRBV19,TGTGCCAGTAGTACGACAGGGGATTTGTCGGGGCGCAATCAGCCCCAGCATTTT,CASSTTGDLSGRNQPQHF
TRBD1,TRBJ2-7,.,TRBV13,TGTGCCAGCAGCACCTTTTTCGGGACAGCAGCGGTCGAGCAGTACTTC,CASSTFFGTAAVEQYF
TRBD1,TRBJ2-3,.,TRBV12-5,TGTGCTAGTGGTCCCGGGACAGGGAGCACAGATACGCAGTATTTT,CASGPGTGSTDTQYF
TRBD1,TRBJ1-2,.,TRBV5-8,TGTGCCAGCAGCTGGGGGACAGGGACGGCCTATGGCTACACCTTC,CASSWGTGTAYGYTF
.,TRBJ2-2,.,TRBV6-1,TGTGCCAGCAGTGAACGGGGAAGGGTCGGGGAGCTGTTTTTT,CASSERGRVGELFF
TRBD1,TRBJ1-4,.,TRBV27,TGTGCCAGCAGGACCCAGGGGGCGCTTGAAAAACTGTTTTTT,CASRTQGALEKLFF
.,TRBJ1-1,.,TRBV5-1,TGCGCCAGCAGCTTGGAGTACTCGAACACTGAAGCTTTCTTT,CASSLEYSNTEAFF
.,TRBJ1-1,.,TRBV18,TGTGCCGGCGGGGCTAGGAGTGATTTCACTGAAGCTTTCTTT,CAGGARSDFTEAFF
TRBD2,TRBJ2-4,.,TRBV28,TGTGCCAGCGTCCCTAGCGGGGGGGACATTCAGTACTTC,CASVPSGGDIQYF
TRBD2,TRBJ2-1,.,TRBV27,TGTGCCAGCAGTTTTCTAGCGGGAGGCTACAATGAGCAGTTCTTC,CASSFLAGGYNEQFF